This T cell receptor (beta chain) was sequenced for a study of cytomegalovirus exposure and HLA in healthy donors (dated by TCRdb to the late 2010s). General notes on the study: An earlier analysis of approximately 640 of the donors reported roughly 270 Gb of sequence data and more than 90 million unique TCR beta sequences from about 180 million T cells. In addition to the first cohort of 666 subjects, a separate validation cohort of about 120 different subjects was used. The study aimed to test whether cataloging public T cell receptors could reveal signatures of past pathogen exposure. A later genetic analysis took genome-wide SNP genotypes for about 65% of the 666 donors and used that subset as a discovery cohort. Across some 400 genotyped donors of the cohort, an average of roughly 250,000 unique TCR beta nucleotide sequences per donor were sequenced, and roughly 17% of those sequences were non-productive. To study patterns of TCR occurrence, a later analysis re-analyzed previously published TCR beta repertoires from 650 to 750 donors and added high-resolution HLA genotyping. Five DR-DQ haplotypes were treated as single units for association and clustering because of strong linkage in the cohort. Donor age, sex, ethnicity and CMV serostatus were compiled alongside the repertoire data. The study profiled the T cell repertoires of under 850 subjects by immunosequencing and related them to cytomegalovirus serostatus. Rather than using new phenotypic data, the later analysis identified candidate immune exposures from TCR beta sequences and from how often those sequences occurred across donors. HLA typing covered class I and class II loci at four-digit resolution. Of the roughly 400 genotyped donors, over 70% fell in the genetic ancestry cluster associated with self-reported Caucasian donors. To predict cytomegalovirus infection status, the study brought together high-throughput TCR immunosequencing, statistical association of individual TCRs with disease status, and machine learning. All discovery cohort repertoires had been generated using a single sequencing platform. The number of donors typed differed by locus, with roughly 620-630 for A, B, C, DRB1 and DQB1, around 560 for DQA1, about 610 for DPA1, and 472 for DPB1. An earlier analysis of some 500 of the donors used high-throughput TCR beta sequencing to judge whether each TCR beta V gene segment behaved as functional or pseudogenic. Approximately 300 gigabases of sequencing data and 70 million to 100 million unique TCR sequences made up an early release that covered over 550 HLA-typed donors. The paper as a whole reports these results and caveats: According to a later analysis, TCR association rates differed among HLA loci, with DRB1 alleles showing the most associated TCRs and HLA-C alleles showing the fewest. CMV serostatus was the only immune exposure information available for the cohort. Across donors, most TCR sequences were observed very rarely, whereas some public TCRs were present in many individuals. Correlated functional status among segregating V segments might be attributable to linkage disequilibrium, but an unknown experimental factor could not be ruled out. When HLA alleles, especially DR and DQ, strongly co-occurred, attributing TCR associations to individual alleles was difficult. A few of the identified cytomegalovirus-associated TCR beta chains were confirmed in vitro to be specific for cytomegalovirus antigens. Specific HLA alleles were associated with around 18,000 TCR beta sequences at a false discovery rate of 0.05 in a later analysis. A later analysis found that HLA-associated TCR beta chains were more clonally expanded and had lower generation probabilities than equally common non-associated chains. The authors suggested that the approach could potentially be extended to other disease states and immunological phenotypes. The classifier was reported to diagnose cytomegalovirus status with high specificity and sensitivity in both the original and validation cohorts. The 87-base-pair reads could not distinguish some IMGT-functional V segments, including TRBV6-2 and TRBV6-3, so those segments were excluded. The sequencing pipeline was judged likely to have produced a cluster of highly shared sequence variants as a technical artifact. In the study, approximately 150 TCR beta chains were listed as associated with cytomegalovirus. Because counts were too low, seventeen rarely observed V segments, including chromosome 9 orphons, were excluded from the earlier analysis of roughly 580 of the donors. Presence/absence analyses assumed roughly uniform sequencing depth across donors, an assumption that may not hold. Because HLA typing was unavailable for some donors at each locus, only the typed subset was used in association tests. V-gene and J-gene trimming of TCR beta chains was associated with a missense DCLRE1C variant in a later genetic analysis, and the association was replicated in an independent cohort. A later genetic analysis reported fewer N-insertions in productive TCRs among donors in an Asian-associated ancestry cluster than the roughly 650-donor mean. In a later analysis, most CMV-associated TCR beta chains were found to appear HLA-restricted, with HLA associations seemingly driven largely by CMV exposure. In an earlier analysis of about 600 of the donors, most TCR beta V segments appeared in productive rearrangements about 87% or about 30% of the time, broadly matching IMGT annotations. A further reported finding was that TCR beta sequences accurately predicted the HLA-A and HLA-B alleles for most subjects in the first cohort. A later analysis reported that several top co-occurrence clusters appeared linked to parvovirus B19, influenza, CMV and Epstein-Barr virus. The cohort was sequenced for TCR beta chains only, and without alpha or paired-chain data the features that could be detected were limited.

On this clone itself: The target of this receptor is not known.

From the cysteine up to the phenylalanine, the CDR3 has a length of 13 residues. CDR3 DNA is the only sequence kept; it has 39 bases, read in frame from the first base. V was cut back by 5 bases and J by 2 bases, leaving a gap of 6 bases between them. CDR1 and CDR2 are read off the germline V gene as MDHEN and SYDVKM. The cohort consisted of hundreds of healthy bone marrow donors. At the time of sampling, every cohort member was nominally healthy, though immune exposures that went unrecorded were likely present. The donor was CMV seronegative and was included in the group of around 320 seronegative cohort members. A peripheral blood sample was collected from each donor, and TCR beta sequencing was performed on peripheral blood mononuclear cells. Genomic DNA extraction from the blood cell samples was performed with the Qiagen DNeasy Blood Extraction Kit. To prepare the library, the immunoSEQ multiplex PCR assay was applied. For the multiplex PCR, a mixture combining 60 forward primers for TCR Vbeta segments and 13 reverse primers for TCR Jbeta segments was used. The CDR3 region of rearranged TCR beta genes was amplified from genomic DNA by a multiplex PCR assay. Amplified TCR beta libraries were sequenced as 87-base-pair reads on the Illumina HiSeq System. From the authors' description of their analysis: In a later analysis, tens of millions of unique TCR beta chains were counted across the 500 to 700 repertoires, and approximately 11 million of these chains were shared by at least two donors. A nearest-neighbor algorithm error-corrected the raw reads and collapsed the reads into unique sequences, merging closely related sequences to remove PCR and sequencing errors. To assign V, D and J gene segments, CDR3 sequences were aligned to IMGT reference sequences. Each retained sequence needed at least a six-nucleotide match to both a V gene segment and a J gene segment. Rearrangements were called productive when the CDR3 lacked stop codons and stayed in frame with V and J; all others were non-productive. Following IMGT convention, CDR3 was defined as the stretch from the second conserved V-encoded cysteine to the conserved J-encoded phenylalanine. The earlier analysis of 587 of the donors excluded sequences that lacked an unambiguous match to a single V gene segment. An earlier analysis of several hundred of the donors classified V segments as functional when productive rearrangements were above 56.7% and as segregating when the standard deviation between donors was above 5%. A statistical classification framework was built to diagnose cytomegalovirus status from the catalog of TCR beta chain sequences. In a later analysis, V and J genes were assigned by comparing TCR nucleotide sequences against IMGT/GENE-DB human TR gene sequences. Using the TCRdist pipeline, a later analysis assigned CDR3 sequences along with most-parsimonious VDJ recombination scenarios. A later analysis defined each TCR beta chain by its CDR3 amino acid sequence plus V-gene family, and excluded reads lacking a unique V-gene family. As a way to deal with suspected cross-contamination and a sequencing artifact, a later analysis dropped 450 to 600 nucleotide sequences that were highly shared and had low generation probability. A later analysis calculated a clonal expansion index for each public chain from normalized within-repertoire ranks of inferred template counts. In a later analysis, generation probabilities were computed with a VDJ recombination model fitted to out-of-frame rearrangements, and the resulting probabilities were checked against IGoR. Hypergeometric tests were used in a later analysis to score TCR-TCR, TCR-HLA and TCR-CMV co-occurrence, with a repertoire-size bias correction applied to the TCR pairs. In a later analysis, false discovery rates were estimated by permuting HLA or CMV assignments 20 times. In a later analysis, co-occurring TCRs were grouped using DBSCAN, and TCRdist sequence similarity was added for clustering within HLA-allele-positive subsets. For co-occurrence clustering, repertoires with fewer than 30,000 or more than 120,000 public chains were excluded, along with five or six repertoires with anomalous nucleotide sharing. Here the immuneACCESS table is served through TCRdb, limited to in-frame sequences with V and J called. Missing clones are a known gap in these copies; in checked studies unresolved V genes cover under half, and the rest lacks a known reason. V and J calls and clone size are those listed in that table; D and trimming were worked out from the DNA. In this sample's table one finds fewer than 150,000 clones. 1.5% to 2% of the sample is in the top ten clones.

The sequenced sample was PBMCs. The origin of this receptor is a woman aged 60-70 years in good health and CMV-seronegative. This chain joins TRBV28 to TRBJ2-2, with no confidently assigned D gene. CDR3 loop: CASSERNTGELFF. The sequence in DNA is TGTGCCAGCAGTGAGCGAAACACCGGGGAGCTGTTTTTT.